Below are 6 T cell receptor beta chains sequenced from a single sample in a study of cytotoxic CD8 clonotypes in ibrutinib-treated CLL. Data came from immunoSEQ multiplex PCR; TCRdb stores just in-frame clones and leaves some out. The sample has some 290,000 clones; more than 65% are singletons. Sample: PBMCs, taken before ibrutinib treatment. The source is a human donor with chronic lymphocytic leukemia.

The V and J genes are TRBV4-1 and TRBJ1-5; no clear D. The germline V and J ends were trimmed by 0 bases and 3 bases, with 9 bases remaining between them. CDR3 length equals 15 residues. Looked up from germline, CDR1 is MGHRA and CDR2 is YSYEKL. CDR3: CASSQESRINQPQHF. Here the CDR3 DNA reads TGCGCCAGCAGCCAAGAGTCCCGTATCAATCAGCCCCAGCATTTT.

This clone has just one count. The chain recombines TRBV19 with TRBJ2-7; 9 bases line up with TRBD2. Unmatched junction bases numbered 10, after V lost 4 bases and J lost 3 bases. CDR3 length: 16 residues. The germline V gene has CDR1 LNHDA and CDR2 SQIVND (reference sequence). DNA for the CDR3: TGTGCCAGTAGTACAATCTCGACTAGCGGAATCTACGAGCAGTACTTC. The encoded protein is CASSTISTSGIYEQYF. The full variable domain, with the rest looked up from reference TRBV19 and TRBJ2-7, is DGGITQSPKYLFRKEGQNVTLSCEQNLNHDAMYWYRQDPGQGLRLIYYSQIVNDFQKGDIAEGYSVSREKKESFPLTVTSAQKNPTAFYLCASSTISTSGIYEQYFGPGTRLTVT.

V usage is TRBV27 and J usage is TRBJ2-5, with D possibly being TRBD1 or TRBD2 (5 bases each). The CDR3 is made up of 14 amino acids. CDR1 and CDR2 (germline): MNHEY, SMNVEV (reference sequence). V was trimmed by 8 bases and J by 5 bases, leaving 18 bases between them. The CDR3 sequence: CASYLGVGGETQYF. CDR3 DNA: TGTGCCAGCTATCTAGGGGTGGGCGGGGAGACCCAGTACTTC.

There are a few counts of this clone. Mismatch with germline at one junction end may stem from a read error. The chain has TRBV7-7 and TRBJ2-2; D is unresolved. The germline V gene encodes CDR1 SSHAT and CDR2 FNYEAQ (reference sequence). The CDR3 runs to 15 residues. The CDR3 reads CASSLAGAYTGELFF. In DNA, the CDR3 is TGTGCTAGCAGCTTAGCAGGAGCCTACACCGGGGAGCTGTTTTTT. Variable domain in full (rest from reference TRBV7-7 and TRBJ2-2): GAGVSQSPRYKVTKRGQDVTLRCDPISSHATLYWYQQALGQGPEFLTYFNYEAQPDKSGLPSDRFSAERPEGSISTLTIQRTEQRDSAMYRCASSLAGAYTGELFFGEGSRLTVL.

V and J are TRBV11-3 and TRBJ2-7; 7 bases line up with TRBD2. CDR3 length: 13 residues. The germline CDR1 and CDR2 sequences are SGHNT and YENEEA. V trimming: 5 bases; J trimming: 5 bases; junction bases outside the gene matches: 6. This CDR3 reads CASSRPGLNEQYF. The CDR3 region has the DNA TGTGCCAGCAGCCGACCGGGACTAAACGAGCAGTACTTC.

V is TRBV5-1 and J is TRBJ2-7; D possibly uses TRBD1 or TRBD2 (5 bases each). Germline CDR1 reads SGHRS; CDR2 reads YFSETQ. The CDR3 is 15 amino acids. V dropped 2 bases and J dropped 3 bases, with 15 bases sitting between them. This CDR3 is CASSFSGDEFYEQYF. The CDR3 DNA reads TGCGCCAGCAGCTTCTCTGGGGACGAATTCTACGAGCAGTACTTC.